Listed below are T cell receptor beta chains from one sample, sequenced in a study of OX40 agonist ivuxolimab in advanced cancers. TCRdb's copy holds only in-frame clones and misses some; the assay was immunoSEQ multiplex PCR. The repertoire holds 25,000 to 30,000 clones, with 65% to 90% as singletons. The material was CD4+ or CD8+ T cells sorted from blood, obtained in a trial of the OX40 agonist ivuxolimab. The receptors stem from an adult with an advanced solid tumor such as melanoma, head and neck, liver or kidney cancer. CDR3s include the opening cysteine and the closing phenylalanine or tryptophan. The order of the fields is J gene, V gene, D gene, clone size, CDR3 DNA, CDR3 protein. D genes are given only for firm matches. For some rows the clone size is stated as once, few or many, or as a class when expanded; others skip it.

TRBJ2-1 TRBV7-9 NA NA TGTGCCAGCAGCGCGCACCGGGACGGCTTTATGCAGTTCTTC CASSAHRDGFMQFF
TRBJ1-2 TRBV29-1 NA NA TGCAGCGTTGTGGGGGAAGAGGGGTTTTTTGGCTACACCTTC CSVVGEEGFFGYTF
TRBJ2-1 TRBV11-2 NA once TGTGCCAGCTCTTCTCATCAGAACAATGAGCAGTTCTTC CASSSHQNNEQFF
TRBJ2-5 TRBV5-1 TRBD2 NA TGCGCCAGCAGCTTAGGACTAGCGGGAATAAAAGAGACCCAGTACTTC CASSLGLAGIKETQYF
TRBJ2-3 TRBV6-5 NA NA TGTGCCAGCAGTCGGCCGTACTCCGCAGGGAATACGCAGTATTTT CASSRPYSAGNTQYF
TRBJ2-7 TRBV6-5 NA NA TGTGCCAGCAGTTACTCGATGGGACCTTCCTACGAGCAGTACTTC CASSYSMGPSYEQYF
TRBJ2-7 TRBV7-2 TRBD2 NA TGTGCCAGCACCGCGGGGACTAATCGCGAGCAGTACTTC CASTAGTNREQYF
TRBJ2-2 TRBV5-6 NA once TGTGCCAGCAGCTTGGTTAGAACCGGCCCCGGGGAGCTGTTTTTT CASSLVRTGPGELFF
TRBJ2-5 TRBV4-1 TRBD2 NA TGCGCCAGCAGCTCTACCACTAGCGGGAGGGTTGAGACCCAGTACTTC CASSSTTSGRVETQYF
TRBJ1-5 TRBV6-1 NA NA TGTGCCAGCACCGGCCCCGGGGTTAGCAATCAGCCCCAGCATTTT CASTGPGVSNQPQHF
TRBJ2-2 TRBV19 TRBD2 NA TGTGCCAGTAGTATGTTCAGCGGGGGGAACACCGGGGAGCTGTTTTTT CASSMFSGGNTGELFF
TRBJ2-5 TRBV9 NA NA TGTGCCAGCAGCATCCCCACGGGCGGTTCAGGGGCCCACCAAGAGACCCAGTACTTC CASSIPTGGSGAHQETQYF
TRBJ1-4 TRBV9 TRBD1 NA TGTGCCAGCAGCGTAGAAGACAGGGTGACTAATGAAAAACTGTTTTTT CASSVEDRVTNEKLFF
TRBJ2-7 TRBV11-2 NA NA TGTGCCAGCAGTGACGGGTTAAACGAGCAGTACTTC CASSDGLNEQYF
TRBJ2-2 TRBV7-2 NA NA TGTGCCAGCAGAGTGGCCGGGGAGCTGTTTTTT CASRVAGELFF
TRBJ2-1 TRBV28 NA NA TGTGCCAGCACGGGGAGCTCCTACAATGAGCAGTTCTTC CASTGSSYNEQFF
TRBJ1-1 TRBV6-5 TRBD1 NA TGTGCCAGCAGTTACTCGACAGGGGGCAGGAACACTGAAGCTTTCTTT CASSYSTGGRNTEAFF
TRBJ2-1 TRBV9 TRBD2 NA TGTGCCAGCAGCGTAGTTAGCGGGGGGGCCAATGAGCAGTTCTTC CASSVVSGGANEQFF
TRBJ2-3 TRBV27 NA NA TGTGCCAGCAGTACCCCGGGCCTGATCCCCCCAGATACGCAGTATTTT CASSTPGLIPPDTQYF
TRBJ2-7 TRBV29-1 NA NA TGCAGCGTATTATGGGGGTACGAGCAGTACTTC CSVLWGYEQYF
TRBJ2-1 TRBV30 NA few TGTGCCTGGAGCTCCAAGGCGCGCGGGAACTACAATGAGCAGTTCTTC CAWSSKARGNYNEQFF
TRBJ2-6 TRBV5-6 TRBD1 NA TGTGCCAGCAGCCGGACAGGGTCCGGGGCCAACGTCCTGACTTTC CASSRTGSGANVLTF
TRBJ1-4 TRBV6-5 NA once TGTGCCAGCAGTACAACAGCAGAGCGGAATGAAAAACTGTTTTTT CASSTTAERNEKLFF
TRBJ1-1 TRBV4-3 NA NA TGCGCCAGCAGGGGCAGCCTTTCAAAAGCTTTCTTT CASRGSLSKAFF
TRBJ2-7 TRBV29-1 TRBD2 NA TGCAGCGTTGTTTTTAGCGGGGGGACCAACTCCGTGCAGTACTTC CSVVFSGGTNSVQYF
TRBJ2-7 TRBV28 NA NA TGTGCCAGCAGCCCCACCTACGAGCAGTACTTC CASSPTYEQYF
TRBJ2-7 TRBV11-2 TRBD1 NA TGTGCCAGCAGCAAGTTGGACAGGGACTACGAGCAGTACTTC CASSKLDRDYEQYF
TRBJ2-7 TRBV29-1 NA NA TGCAGCGTTACCACAACTGCCTCCTACGAGCAGTACTTC CSVTTTASYEQYF
TRBJ1-1 TRBV27 NA few TGTGCCAGCAGTTATCGAGGACAGAACACTGAAGCTTTCTTT CASSYRGQNTEAFF
TRBJ2-1 TRBV12-1 NA few TGTGCCAGCAGCATGGAAAATGGACTAGCGGTAGAGCCTTGCTCCTACAATGAGCAGTTCTTC CASSMENGLAVEPCSYNEQFF
TRBJ2-7 TRBV5-4 NA NA TGTGCCAGCAGCTTGGGCGAAGGGAGCTCCTACGAGCAGTACTTC CASSLGEGSSYEQYF
TRBJ1-3 TRBV29-1 NA NA TGCAGCGTTGAACAGGGAAACACCATATATTTT CSVEQGNTIYF
TRBJ2-3 TRBV30 NA NA TGTGCCTGGAGTGCGGGTGGGGGGACAGATACGCAGTATTTT CAWSAGGGTDTQYF
TRBJ1-2 TRBV27 NA NA TGTGCCAGCAGTTTTGGGGTCCCGCTAAACTATGGCTACACCTTC CASSFGVPLNYGYTF
TRBJ2-7 TRBV7-9 TRBD1 NA TGTGCCAGCAGGGGGACAGGGGTTGCCTACGAGCAGTACTTC CASRGTGVAYEQYF
TRBJ2-3 TRBV7-6 NA NA TGTGCCAGCAGCGGGTTAGCGTCTACTACGCAGTATTTT CASSGLASTTQYF
TRBJ2-3 TRBV6-6 NA NA TGTGCCAGCAGCCCCAGGGAATCTACCACAGATACGCAGTATTTT CASSPRESTTDTQYF
TRBJ1-5 TRBV6-1 TRBD1 NA TGTGCCAGCGGGGACAGGGTAGGCAATCAGCCCCAGCATTTT CASGDRVGNQPQHF
TRBJ2-1 TRBV14 NA NA TGTGCCAGCAGCCGGTATCTGGCTAGCGTGGCAAATGAGCAGTTCTTC CASSRYLASVANEQFF
TRBJ1-5 TRBV2 NA NA TGTGCCAGCGAAACTGGGATCTACGATCAGCCCCAGCATTTT CASETGIYDQPQHF
TRBJ2-3 TRBV11-1 TRBD1 NA TGTGCCAGCAGCCTAACCAGGGGGTTCGGCACAGATACGCAGTATTTT CASSLTRGFGTDTQYF
TRBJ1-5 TRBV7-9 TRBD1 NA TGTGCCAGCAGCTCAGGGACAGCCAGTGGCAATCAGCCCCAGCATTTT CASSSGTASGNQPQHF
TRBJ2-3 TRBV7-9 TRBD2 NA TGTGCCAGCAGCTTAATCCTAGCGGGGGACGGGTCAGATACGCAGTATTTT CASSLILAGDGSDTQYF
TRBJ2-2 TRBV7-8 NA medium-sized TGTGCCAGCAGCTTATGGTCGGGCAGTATGAACACCGGGGAGCTGTTTTTT CASSLWSGSMNTGELFF
TRBJ2-7 TRBV19 NA NA TGTGCCAGTAGTTCAGGGACGGGGCCTTCCTACGAGCAGTACTTC CASSSGTGPSYEQYF
TRBJ2-7 TRBV7-9 NA NA TGTGCCAGCAGCTTAGCGGGGGTCAACTACGAGCAGTACTTC CASSLAGVNYEQYF
TRBJ1-4 TRBV4-2 NA NA TGTGCCAGCAGCCTATATCATGGGGAAAAACTGTTTTTT CASSLYHGEKLFF
TRBJ2-7 TRBV13 TRBD2 NA TGTGCCAGCAGCACCCGACTAGCGGGGGGATCTGAGCAGTACTTC CASSTRLAGGSEQYF
TRBJ1-5 TRBV19 NA NA TGTGCCAGTACCCCAGCCTTTCCGTGGGAGAGCAATCAGCCCCAGCATTTT CASTPAFPWESNQPQHF
TRBJ2-1 TRBV9 NA NA TGTGCCAGCAGCGCCTTAGTGGCTGTTGCCTACAATGAGCAGTTCTTC CASSALVAVAYNEQFF
TRBJ1-1 TRBV7-9 TRBD1 NA TGTGCCAGCAGCCCAAGGACAGGGTTGAGGAACACTGAAGCTTTCTTT CASSPRTGLRNTEAFF
TRBJ1-5 TRBV5-5 NA NA TGTGCCAGCAGCTTGGACAATCAGCCCCAGCATTTT CASSLDNQPQHF
TRBJ2-2 TRBV9 NA NA TGTGCCAGCAGCGTAGTTCAGAACACCGGGGAGCTGTTTTTT CASSVVQNTGELFF
TRBJ2-3 TRBV18 NA NA TGTGCCAGCTCACTCCAAGGGGGGGTGGCAGATACGCAGTATTTT CASSLQGGVADTQYF